This TCR beta chain was retrieved from a study of OX40 agonist ivuxolimab in advanced cancers. On the study more broadly: Given to patients was ivuxolimab, an agonistic anti-OX40 (CD134) antibody.

Method: immunoSEQ multiplex PCR; TCRdb's copy keeps in-frame clones and lacks some. Here the sample spans 65,000 to 80,000 clones, over 90% being singletons. This clone was recorded a few times. The CDR3 is made up of 9 amino acids. Trimming took off 5 bases at V and 10 bases at J, with 8 bases between the two ends. Germline-derived CDR1 and CDR2 are SQVTM and ANQGSEA. The sample in question was CD4+ or CD8+ T cells sorted from blood, obtained in a trial of the OX40 agonist ivuxolimab. The sequence came from an adult with an advanced solid tumor such as melanoma, head and neck, liver or kidney cancer. This chain joins TRBV29-1 and TRBJ1-2; TRBD1 might be the D (6 bases). The CDR3 region is CSVNRDYTF. For the CDR3, the DNA is TGCAGCGTTAACAGGGACTACACCTTC. Filled out from reference TRBV29-1 and TRBJ1-2, the complete variable domain reads SAVISQKPSRDICQRGTSLTIQCQVDSQVTMMFWYRQQPGQSLTLIATANQGSEATYESGFVIDKFPISRPNLTFSTLTVSNMSPEDSSIYLCSVNRDYTFGSGTRLTVV.